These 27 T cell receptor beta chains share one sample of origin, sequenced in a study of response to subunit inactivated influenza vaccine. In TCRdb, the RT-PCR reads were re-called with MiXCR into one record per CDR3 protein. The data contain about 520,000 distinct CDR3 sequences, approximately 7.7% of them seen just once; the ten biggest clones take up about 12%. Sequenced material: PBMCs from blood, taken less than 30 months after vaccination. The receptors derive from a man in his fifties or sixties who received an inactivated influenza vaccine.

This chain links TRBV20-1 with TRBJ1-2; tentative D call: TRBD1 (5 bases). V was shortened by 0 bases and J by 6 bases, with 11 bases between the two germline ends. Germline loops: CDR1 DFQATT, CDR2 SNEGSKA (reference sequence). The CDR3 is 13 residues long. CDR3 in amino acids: CSARDLLGDGYTF. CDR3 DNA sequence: TGCAGTGCTAGAGATCTTCTAGGGGATGGCTACACCTTC.

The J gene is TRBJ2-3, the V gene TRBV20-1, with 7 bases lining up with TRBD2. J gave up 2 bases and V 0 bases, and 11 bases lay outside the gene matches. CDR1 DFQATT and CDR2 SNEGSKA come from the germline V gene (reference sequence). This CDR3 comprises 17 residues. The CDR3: CSARDISRGEYTDTQYF. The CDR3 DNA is TGCAGTGCTAGAGATATATCCCGGGGGGAATACACAGATACGCAGTATTTT.

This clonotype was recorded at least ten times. CDR3 in DNA: TGCGCCAGCAGCTTGGTTTCTAGCGGGAGTGAGACCCAGTACTTC. This codes for CASSLVSSGSETQYF. The rearrangement joins TRBV5-1 to TRBJ2-5; 10 positions agree with TRBD2. CDR1 is SGHRS and CDR2 is YFSETQ in the germline V gene. The CDR3 contains 15 residues. The V segment lost 0 bases and the J segment 5 bases; nucleotides outside the gene matches: 4.

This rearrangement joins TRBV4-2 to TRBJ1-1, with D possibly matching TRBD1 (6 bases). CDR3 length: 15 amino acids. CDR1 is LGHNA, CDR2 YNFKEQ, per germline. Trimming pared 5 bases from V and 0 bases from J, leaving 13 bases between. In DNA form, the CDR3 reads TGTGCCAGCAGCTATAGGACAGATATGAACACTGAAGCTTTCTTT. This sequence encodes CASSYRTDMNTEAFF.

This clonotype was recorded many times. CDR3 in DNA: TGTGCCAGCAGCTTAGGTTCTGGCGGGAGGTCTTACGAGCAGTACTTC. It encodes CASSLGSGGRSYEQYF. The chain joins TRBV7-2 to TRBJ2-7, with 8 bases identical to TRBD2. CDR3 size: 16 residues. With 1 base clipped from V and 4 bases from J, the junction kept 9 bases outside the gene matches. CDR1 is SGHTA and CDR2 is FQGNSA in the germline V gene.

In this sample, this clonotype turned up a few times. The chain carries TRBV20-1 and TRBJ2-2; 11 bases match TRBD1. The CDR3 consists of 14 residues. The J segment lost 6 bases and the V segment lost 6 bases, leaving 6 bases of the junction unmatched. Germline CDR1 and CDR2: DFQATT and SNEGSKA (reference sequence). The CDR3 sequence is CSAMDRGHAGELFF. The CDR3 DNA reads TGCAGTGCCATGGACAGGGGGCATGCCGGGGAGCTGTTTTTT.

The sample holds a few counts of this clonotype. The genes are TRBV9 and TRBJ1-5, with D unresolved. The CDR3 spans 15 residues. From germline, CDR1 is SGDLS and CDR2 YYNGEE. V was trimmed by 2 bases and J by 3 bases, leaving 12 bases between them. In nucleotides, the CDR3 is TGTGCCAGCAGCGTTGATGGACGGACCAATCAGCCCCAGCATTTT. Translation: CASSVDGRTNQPQHF.

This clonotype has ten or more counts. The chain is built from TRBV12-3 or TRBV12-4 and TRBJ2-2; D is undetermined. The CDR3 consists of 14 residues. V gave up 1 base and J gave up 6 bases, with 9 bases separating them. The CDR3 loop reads CASSLGWSAGELFF. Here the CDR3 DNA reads TGTGCCAGCAGTTTAGGTTGGTCCGCCGGGGAGCTGTTTTTT.

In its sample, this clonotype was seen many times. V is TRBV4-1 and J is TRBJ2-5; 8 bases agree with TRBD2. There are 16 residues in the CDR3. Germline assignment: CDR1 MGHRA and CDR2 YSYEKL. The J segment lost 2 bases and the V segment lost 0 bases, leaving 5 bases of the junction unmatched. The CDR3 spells CASSQDPSGHQETQYF. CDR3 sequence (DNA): TGCGCCAGCAGCCAAGATCCTAGCGGGCATCAAGAGACCCAGTACTTC.

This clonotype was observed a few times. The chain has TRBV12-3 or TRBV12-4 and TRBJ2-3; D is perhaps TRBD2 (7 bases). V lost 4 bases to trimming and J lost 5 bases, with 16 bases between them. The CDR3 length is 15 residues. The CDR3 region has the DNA TGTGCCAGCAGTTCCCCCGGGGGGCTCTTAGATACGCAGTATTTT. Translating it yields CASSSPGGLLDTQYF.

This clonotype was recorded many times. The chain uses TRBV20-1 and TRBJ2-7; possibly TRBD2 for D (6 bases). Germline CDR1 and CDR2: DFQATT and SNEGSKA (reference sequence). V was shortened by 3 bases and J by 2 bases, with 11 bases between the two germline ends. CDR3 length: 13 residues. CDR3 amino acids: CSAREGLTYEQYF. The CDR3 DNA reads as TGCAGTGCTAGGGAGGGACTTACCTACGAGCAGTACTTC.

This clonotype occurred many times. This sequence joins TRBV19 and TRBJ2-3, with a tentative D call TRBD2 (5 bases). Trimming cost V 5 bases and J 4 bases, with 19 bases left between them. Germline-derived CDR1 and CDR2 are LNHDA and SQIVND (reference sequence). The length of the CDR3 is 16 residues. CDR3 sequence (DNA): TGTGCCAGTAGTCTGGACTCGCTACACGCCGCAGATACGCAGTATTTT. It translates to CASSLDSLHAADTQYF.

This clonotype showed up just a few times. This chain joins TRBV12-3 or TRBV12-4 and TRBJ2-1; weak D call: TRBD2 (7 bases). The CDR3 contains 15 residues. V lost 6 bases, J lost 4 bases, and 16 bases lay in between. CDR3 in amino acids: CASRPDSGTYNEQFF. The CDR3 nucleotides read TGTGCCAGCAGGCCTGACAGCGGGACATACAATGAGCAGTTCTTC.

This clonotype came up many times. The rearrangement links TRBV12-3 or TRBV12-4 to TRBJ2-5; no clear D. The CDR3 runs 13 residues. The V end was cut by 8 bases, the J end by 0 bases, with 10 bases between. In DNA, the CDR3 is TGTGCCAGCGGTCAGGTTCACCAAGAGACCCAGTACTTC. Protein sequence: CASGQVHQETQYF.

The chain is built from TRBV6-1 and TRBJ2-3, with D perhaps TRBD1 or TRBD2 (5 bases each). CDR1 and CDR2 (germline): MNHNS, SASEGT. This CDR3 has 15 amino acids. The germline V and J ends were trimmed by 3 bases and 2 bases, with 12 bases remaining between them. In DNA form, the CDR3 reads TGTGCCAGCAGTGATTTAGGGACCTTCACAGATACGCAGTATTTT. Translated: CASSDLGTFTDTQYF.

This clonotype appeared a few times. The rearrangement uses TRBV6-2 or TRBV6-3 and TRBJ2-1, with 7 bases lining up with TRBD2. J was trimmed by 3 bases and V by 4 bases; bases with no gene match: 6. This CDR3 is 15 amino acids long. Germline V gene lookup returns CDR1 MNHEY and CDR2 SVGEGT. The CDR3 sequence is CASSSGLGNYNEQFF. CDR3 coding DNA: TGTGCCAGCAGTTCCGGACTAGGCAACTACAATGAGCAGTTCTTC.

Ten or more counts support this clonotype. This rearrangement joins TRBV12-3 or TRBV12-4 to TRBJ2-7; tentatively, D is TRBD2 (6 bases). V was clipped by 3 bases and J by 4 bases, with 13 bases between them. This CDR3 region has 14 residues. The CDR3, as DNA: TGTGCCAGCAGTTTTACTAGCAACGTTTACGAGCAGTACTTC. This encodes CASSFTSNVYEQYF.

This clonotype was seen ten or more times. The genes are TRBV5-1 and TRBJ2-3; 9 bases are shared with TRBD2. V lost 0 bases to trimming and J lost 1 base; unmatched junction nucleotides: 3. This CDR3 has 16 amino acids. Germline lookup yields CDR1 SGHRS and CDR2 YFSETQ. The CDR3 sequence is CASSLGLADRTDTQYF. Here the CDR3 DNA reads TGCGCCAGCAGCTTGGGACTAGCGGACCGCACAGATACGCAGTATTTT.

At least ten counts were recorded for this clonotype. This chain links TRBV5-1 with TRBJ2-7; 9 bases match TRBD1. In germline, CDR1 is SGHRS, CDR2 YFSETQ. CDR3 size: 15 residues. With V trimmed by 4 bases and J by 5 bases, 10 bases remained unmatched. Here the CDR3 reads CASSPAGQGAHEQYF. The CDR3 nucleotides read TGCGCCAGCAGCCCCGCGGGACAGGGTGCCCACGAGCAGTACTTC.

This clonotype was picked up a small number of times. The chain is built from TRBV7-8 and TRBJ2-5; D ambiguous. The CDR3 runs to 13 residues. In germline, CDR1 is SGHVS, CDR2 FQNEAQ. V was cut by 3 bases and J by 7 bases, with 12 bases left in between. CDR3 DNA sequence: TGTGCCAGCAGCTTGGCCGATAGGCGGACCCAGTACTTC. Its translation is CASSLADRRTQYF.

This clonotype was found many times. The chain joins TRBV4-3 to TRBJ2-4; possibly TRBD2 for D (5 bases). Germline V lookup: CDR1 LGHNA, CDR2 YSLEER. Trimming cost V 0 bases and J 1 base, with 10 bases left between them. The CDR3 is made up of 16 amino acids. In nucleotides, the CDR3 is TGCGCCAGCAGCCAAGATCAGCCGGGGGCCAAAAACATTCAGTACTTC. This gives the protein CASSQDQPGAKNIQYF.

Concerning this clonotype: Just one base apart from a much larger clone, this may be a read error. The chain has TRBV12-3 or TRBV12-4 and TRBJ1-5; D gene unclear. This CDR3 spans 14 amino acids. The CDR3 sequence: CASSMYGSNQPRHF. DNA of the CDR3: TGTGCCAGCAGTATGTATGGTAGCAATCAGCCCCGGCATTTT.

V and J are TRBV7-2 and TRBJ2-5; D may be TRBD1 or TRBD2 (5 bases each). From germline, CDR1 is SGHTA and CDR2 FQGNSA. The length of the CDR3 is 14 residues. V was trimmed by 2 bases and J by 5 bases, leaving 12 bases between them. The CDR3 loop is CASSLSSREETQYF. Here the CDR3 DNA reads TGTGCCAGCAGCTTATCGTCCAGGGAGGAGACCCAGTACTTC.

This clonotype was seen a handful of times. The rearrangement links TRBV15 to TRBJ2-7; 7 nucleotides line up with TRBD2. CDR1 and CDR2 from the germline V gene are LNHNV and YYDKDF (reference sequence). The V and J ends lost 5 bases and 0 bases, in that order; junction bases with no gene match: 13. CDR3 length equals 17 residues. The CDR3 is CATSGYLAGHSSYEQYF. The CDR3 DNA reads TGTGCCACCAGCGGATATTTAGCGGGCCACAGCTCCTACGAGCAGTACTTC.

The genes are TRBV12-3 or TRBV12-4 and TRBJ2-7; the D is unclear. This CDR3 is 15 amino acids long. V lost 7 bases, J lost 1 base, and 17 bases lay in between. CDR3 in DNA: TGTGCCAGCACGGAAACCGGGTCCGCTTCCTACGAGCAGTACTTC. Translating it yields CASTETGSASYEQYF.

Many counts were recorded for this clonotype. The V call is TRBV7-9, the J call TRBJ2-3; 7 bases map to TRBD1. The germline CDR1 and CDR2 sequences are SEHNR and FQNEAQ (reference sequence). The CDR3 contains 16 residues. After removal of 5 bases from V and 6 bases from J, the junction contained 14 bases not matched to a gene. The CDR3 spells CASSPRDRVGHDTQYF. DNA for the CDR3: TGTGCCAGCAGCCCACGAGACAGGGTGGGGCACGATACGCAGTATTTT.

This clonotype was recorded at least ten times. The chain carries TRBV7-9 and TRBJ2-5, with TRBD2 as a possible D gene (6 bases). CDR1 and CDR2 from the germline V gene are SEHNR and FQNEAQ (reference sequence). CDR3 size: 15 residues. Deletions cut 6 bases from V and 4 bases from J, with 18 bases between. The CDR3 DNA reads TGTGCCAGCAGTCGCAAGGACGAGGGAGGAGAGACCCAGTACTTC. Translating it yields CASSRKDEGGETQYF.